This T cell receptor beta chain was identified in a study of shared clonotypes between healthy human individuals. TCRdb's table, derived via immunoSEQ multiplex PCR, lists solely in-frame clones and lacks some. The sample consists of some 680,000 clones, about 80% of them appearing once. Turning to this clone: The antigen remains undetermined.

The CDR3 length is 15 residues. Germline CDR1 reads MNHNY; CDR2 reads SVGAGI (reference sequence). Trimming removed 10 bases at V and 4 bases at J, with 21 bases between. Notes on the study in general: Sharing across four donors was seen in 5% to 5.5% of naive CD4 clonotypes. Sampling involved blood alone; tissue repertoires likely differ. Non-shared clonotypes had lower generation probabilities than clonotypes shared by all four sorted-subset donors.

Sequencing was performed on memory CD4+ T cells sorted from blood. Subset reported: CD45RA-negative fraction. This receptor was identified in a woman between 25 and 40 years old in good health. This sequence joins TRBV6-6 and TRBJ2-3; the D gene could be TRBD1 or TRBD2 (5 bases each). CDR3 loop: CATLTTGRGSDTQYF. The CDR3 DNA is TGTGCCACCCTTACCACAGGCCGGGGCTCAGATACGCAGTATTTT.